Presented here are 27 T cell receptor beta chains from one specimen sequenced in a study of T cell responses to AZD1222 COVID-19 vaccine. Clones were read by immunoSEQ multiplex PCR, and TCRdb kept only the in-frame ones, dropping some. The sample includes about 140,000 clones, 85% to 95% of them seen just once. Here the sequenced sample was peripheral blood, taken after recovery from COVID-19. Receptors originate from an adult who had recovered from COVID-19.

This clone was counted a single time. The chain has TRBV2 and TRBJ1-5; D remains unclear. Germline lookup yields CDR1 SNHLY and CDR2 FYNNEI. Trimming removed 8 bases from V and 7 bases from J, with 15 bases in between. This CDR3 contains 13 residues. DNA for the CDR3: TGTGCCAGCGGGCCGGGGTGGGAACAGCCCCAGCATTTT. Its protein is CASGPGWEQPQHF.

The V gene is TRBV28, the J gene TRBJ1-1, with 7 bases identical to TRBD1. V trimming: 6 bases; J trimming: 1 base; junction bases outside the gene matches: 5. Germline loops: CDR1 MDHEN, CDR2 SYDVKM. The CDR3 extends over 14 amino acids. DNA for the CDR3: TGTGCCAGCAGACGGGGGGACAGGAACACTGAAGCTTTCTTT. Protein: CASRRGDRNTEAFF.

V gene TRBV6-6 combines with J gene TRBJ2-7, with D perhaps matching TRBD1 or TRBD2 (7 bases each). Germline assignment: CDR1 MNHNY and CDR2 SVGAGI (reference sequence). V was clipped by 6 bases and J by 0 bases, with 15 bases between them. The CDR3 length is 15 residues. The CDR3 coding sequence is TGTGCCAGCAGCCCCCAGGGGGGGAGCTCCTACGAGCAGTACTTC. Amino acids: CASSPQGGSSYEQYF.

The V gene is TRBV6-4, the J gene TRBJ2-1; 11 bases agree with TRBD2. CDR1 is MRHNA and CDR2 is SNTAGT in the germline V gene. The V segment lost 6 bases and the J segment 6 bases; nucleotides outside the gene matches: 7. This CDR3 is built from 15 residues. In nucleotides, the CDR3 is TGTGCCAGCAGCCTTCTAGCGGGAGGCTTCAATGAGCAGTTCTTC. Protein: CASSLLAGGFNEQFF.

V gene TRBV2 combines with J gene TRBJ2-1, with TRBD2 matching 8 bases. With V trimmed by 7 bases and J by 3 bases, 5 bases remained unmatched. Germline loops: CDR1 SNHLY, CDR2 FYNNEI. The CDR3 loop spans 14 amino acids. CDR3 residues: CASKSGRYYNEQFF. The CDR3 DNA follows: TGTGCCAGCAAGAGCGGGAGATACTACAATGAGCAGTTCTTC.

V usage is TRBV12-3 or TRBV12-4 and J usage is TRBJ2-3, with no clear D. V was clipped by 2 bases and J by 4 bases, with 4 bases between them. CDR3 length: 12 residues. Here the CDR3 DNA reads TGTGCCAGCAGTTTAATATCAGATACGCAGTATTTT. Translating it yields CASSLISDTQYF.

The chain joins TRBV30 to TRBJ2-7; D gene ambiguous. The V end was cut by 4 bases, the J end by 1 base, with 5 bases between. Per the germline V gene, CDR1 is GTSNPN and CDR2 is SVGIG (reference sequence). The CDR3 totals 11 residues. DNA for the CDR3: TGTGCCTGGAAAAGTTCCTACGAGCAGTACTTC. Amino acid sequence: CAWKSSYEQYF.

The J gene is TRBJ2-1, the V gene TRBV9; 11 nucleotides agree with TRBD2. Germline CDR1 reads SGDLS; CDR2 reads YYNGEE. J was trimmed by 7 bases and V by 4 bases; bases with no gene match: 10. This CDR3 has 16 residues. CDR3 nucleotide sequence: TGTGCCAGCAGCTCCCGGGGTAGCGGGAGGGCTAATGAGCAGTTCTTC. Translation: CASSSRGSGRANEQFF.

This clone came up once. V gene TRBV4-1 combines with J gene TRBJ1-5; maybe TRBD1 (5 bases). The CDR3 has 15 amino acids. The germline CDR1 and CDR2 sequences are MGHRA and YSYEKL. Trimming left V 3 bases short and J 9 bases short, with 18 bases between. The CDR3 loop reads CASSHRDGEPGPQHF. The CDR3, as DNA: TGCGCCAGCAGCCACCGGGACGGGGAGCCGGGGCCCCAGCATTTT.

This chain links TRBV19 with TRBJ1-6; D may be TRBD1 (5 bases). CDR3 size: 19 residues. The V end was cut by 4 bases, the J end by 0 bases, with 19 bases between. The germline CDR1 and CDR2 sequences are LNHDA and SQIVND (reference sequence). CDR3 region: CASSKSGGTASSYNSPLHF. CDR3 sequence (DNA): TGTGCCAGTAGTAAATCTGGCGGGACGGCGAGCTCCTATAATTCACCCCTCCACTTT. Variable domain in full (rest from reference TRBV19 and TRBJ1-6): DGGITQSPKYLFRKEGQNVTLSCEQNLNHDAMYWYRQDPGQGLRLIYYSQIVNDFQKGDIAEGYSVSREKKESFPLTVTSAQKNPTAFYLCASSKSGGTASSYNSPLHFGNGTRLTVT.

This chain uses TRBV19 with TRBJ2-2; the match to TRBD2 covers 8 bases. Germline CDR1 is LNHDA and CDR2 is SQIVND (reference sequence). The CDR3 consists of 15 residues. Trimming at V came to 3 bases and at J to 4 bases, leaving 4 bases not matched to a gene. CDR3 protein: CASSIFLAGTGELFF. CDR3 sequence (DNA): TGTGCCAGTAGTATTTTCCTAGCGGGCACCGGGGAGCTGTTTTTT.

This chain links TRBV5-1 with TRBJ2-7; the D is unclear. Germline assignment: CDR1 SGHRS and CDR2 YFSETQ. The CDR3 is made up of 14 amino acids. Trimming cost V 5 bases and J 0 bases, with 12 bases left between them. The CDR3 loop reads CASSSSPRSYEQYF. The CDR3 DNA sequence: TGCGCCAGCAGTTCGTCACCCCGCTCCTACGAGCAGTACTTC.

The chain links TRBV5-4 to TRBJ2-5; 10 nucleotides align to TRBD2. The CDR3 runs 15 residues. Germline CDR1 SGHNT, CDR2 YYREEE (reference sequence). V was clipped by 2 bases and J by 1 base; unmatched bases: 2. The CDR3: CASSFSGRSQETQYF. The CDR3 coding sequence is TGTGCCAGCAGCTTTAGCGGGAGGTCCCAAGAGACCCAGTACTTC.

The rearrangement uses TRBV5-1 and TRBJ2-1; D gene uncertain. Trimming took off 7 bases at V and 5 bases at J, with 7 bases between the two ends. Germline loops: CDR1 SGHRS, CDR2 YFSETQ. The CDR3 length is 11 residues. CDR3 bases: TGCGCCAGCCACTTCAACAATGAGCAGTTCTTC. Translation gives CASHFNNEQFF.

This sequence joins TRBV2 and TRBJ2-4; possibly TRBD2 for D (5 bases). V lost 4 bases and J 2 bases, leaving 15 bases between the germline ends. The CDR3 has 16 residues. Germline CDR1 is SNHLY and CDR2 is FYNNEI. The CDR3 protein is CASSASGGETKNIQYF. The CDR3 coding sequence is TGTGCCAGCAGTGCAAGCGGAGGAGAGACCAAAAACATTCAGTACTTC.

V usage is TRBV10-3 and J usage is TRBJ2-5, with TRBD2 identical over 7 bases. Germline assignment: CDR1 ENHRY and CDR2 SYGVKD. The CDR3 length is 13 residues. The junction had 4 bases not matched to a gene; V was cut back by 6 bases and J by 3 bases. CDR3 amino acids: CAISVGGKETQYF. The DNA of the CDR3 is TGTGCCATCAGCGTGGGGGGGAAAGAGACCCAGTACTTC.

The rearrangement joins TRBV5-1 to TRBJ2-1; the D is unclear. The V and J ends lost 0 bases and 5 bases respectively, with 6 bases between them. The V gene's germline CDR1 is SGHRS and CDR2 YFSETQ. The CDR3 consists of 13 residues. In DNA, the CDR3 is TGCGCCAGCAGCTTGGGTACCCACAATGAGCAGTTCTTC. This gives the protein CASSLGTHNEQFF.

This clone appeared once. The rearrangement joins TRBV6-5 to TRBJ1-4; D unclear. The V end lost 8 bases, the J end lost 6 bases, and 13 bases lay between the germline ends. The germline gives CDR1 MNHEY, CDR2 SVGAGI. The length of the CDR3 is 13 residues. CDR3 residues: CASSSSGHEKLFF. In DNA, the CDR3 is TGTGCCAGCTCCTCTAGTGGCCATGAAAAACTGTTTTTT.

The chain combines TRBV7-3 with TRBJ2-1, with D hard to call. Germline V gene data show CDR1 as SGHTA and CDR2 as FQGTGA. The V gene lost 4 bases and the J gene lost 6 bases, with 7 bases spanning the gap. The CDR3 sequence is 12 residues long. The CDR3 protein is CASSCPVNEQFF. DNA for the CDR3: TGTGCCAGCAGCTGCCCGGTCAATGAGCAGTTCTTC.

The V and J genes are TRBV28 and TRBJ2-6; 9 nucleotides agree with TRBD2. Trimming at V came to 5 bases and at J to 2 bases, leaving 13 bases not matched to a gene. CDR3 size: 19 residues. Germline values: CDR1 MDHEN, CDR2 SYDVKM. This CDR3 is CASSGTKREDHPGANVLTF. The CDR3, as DNA: TGTGCCAGCAGTGGGACTAAGCGGGAGGATCATCCTGGGGCCAACGTCCTGACTTTC.

Only a few counts were recorded for this clone. V usage is TRBV5-1 and J usage is TRBJ2-7, with 8 bases lining up with TRBD2. The CDR3 is made up of 13 amino acids. Trimming cost V 2 bases and J 5 bases; bases outside gene matches: 3. Looked up from germline, CDR1 is SGHRS and CDR2 is YFSETQ. The CDR3 loop is CASSLGTSDEQYF. The CDR3 DNA follows: TGCGCCAGCAGCTTAGGGACTAGTGACGAGCAGTACTTC.

The chain couples TRBV10-3 to TRBJ2-2; 8 nucleotides match TRBD1. CDR1 is ENHRY and CDR2 is SYGVKD in the germline V gene. The CDR3 totals 15 residues. Losses at the gene ends were 3 bases for V and 5 bases for J; bases not matched to a gene: 5. The chain's CDR3 is CAISDRTGLTGELFF. DNA for the CDR3: TGTGCCATCAGTGACAGGACAGGGTTGACCGGGGAGCTGTTTTTT.

The V and J genes are TRBV6-5 and TRBJ1-2; TRBD1 aligns across 10 bases. V shed 1 base, J shed 6 bases, and the junction held 8 bases outside the gene matches. There are 16 residues in the CDR3. Germline V lookup: CDR1 MNHEY, CDR2 SVGAGI. CDR3 protein: CASSYLWDRGEDGYTF. The CDR3 nucleotides are TGTGCCAGCAGTTACTTGTGGGACAGGGGAGAGGATGGCTACACCTTC.

The rearrangement uses TRBV28 and TRBJ1-2; TRBD1 matches at 7 bases. The CDR3 sequence is 16 residues long. Germline CDR1 is MDHEN and CDR2 is SYDVKM. V lost 1 base, J lost 2 bases, and 7 bases stayed unmatched. This CDR3 reads CASSLSGQVPNYGYTF. Here the CDR3 DNA reads TGTGCCAGCAGTTTATCTGGACAGGTCCCAAACTATGGCTACACCTTC.

This chain uses TRBV27 with TRBJ1-2; D remains ambiguous. Per germline, CDR1 MNHEY and CDR2 SMNVEV (reference sequence). The CDR3 is 13 amino acids. V was shortened by 3 bases and J by 2 bases, with 7 bases between the two germline ends. CDR3 residues: CASSLAGNYGYTF. The CDR3 DNA follows: TGTGCCAGCAGTTTGGCCGGGAACTATGGCTACACCTTC.

The chain has TRBV10-1 and TRBJ2-1, with TRBD2 matching over 10 bases. From germline, CDR1 is WNHNN and CDR2 SYGVQD (reference sequence). The V gene end was trimmed by 3 bases and the J gene end by 7 bases; junction bases not matched to a gene: 6. CDR3 length: 15 amino acids. The CDR3 is CASSETSGIGNEQFF. CDR3 coding DNA: TGCGCCAGCAGTGAAACTAGCGGGATAGGAAATGAGCAGTTCTTC.

The rearrangement uses TRBV19 and TRBJ2-2, with 8 bases lining up with TRBD2. The CDR3 consists of 16 residues. The trim removed 3 bases at V and 0 bases at J, leaving 3 bases unmatched. The V gene's germline CDR1 is LNHDA and CDR2 SQIVND (reference sequence). For the CDR3, the DNA is TGTGCCAGTAGTATCCCGGGAGGGGCGAACACCGGGGAGCTGTTTTTT. Translation gives CASSIPGGANTGELFF.